This TCR beta chain was recorded in a study of graft-versus-host responses after intestinal transplantation. Study-wide background: Each of the recipients got a multivisceral, liver-intestinal, or isolated intestinal transplant. Every recipient underwent anti-thymocyte globulin induction, then tacrolimus and steroids for about three years.

Worth noting for this clone: As yet, its antigen is unknown.

Findings of the study overall: Allografts of patients with graft-donor T cell macrochimerism showed high graft-versus-host to host-versus-graft clone ratios.

Germline-derived CDR1 and CDR2 are MNHEY and SMNVEV (reference sequence). The V end lost 6 bases, the J end lost 6 bases, and 9 bases lay between the germline ends. The CDR3 is 12 residues long. Clones were read by immunoSEQ multiplex PCR, and TCRdb kept only the in-frame ones, dropping some. The data contain around 110,000 clones, roughly 90% of them seen just once; the ten biggest clones take up less than 0.85%. The sequence was collected from a human donor who was the organ donor for an intestinal transplant. The sample consisted of unstimulated CD4+ T cells sorted from spleen or lymph node cells, taken before transplant. The chain links TRBV27 to TRBJ2-1, with D tentatively TRBD1 (6 bases). CDR3 sequence reads: CASRWGPNEQFF. CDR3 in DNA: TGTGCCAGCAGGTGGGGGCCCAATGAGCAGTTCTTC.